This T cell receptor beta chain originates from a study of yellow fever vaccine responses in identical twins. Germline CDR1 SGHDT, CDR2 YYEEEE. Deletions cut 6 bases from V and 3 bases from J, with 19 bases between. This CDR3 has 15 amino acids. TCRdb recomputed calls from the RT-PCR reads with MiXCR, one row per CDR3 protein. The sample has around 3,600 distinct CDR3 sequences, about 83% seen once. Study results and limitations: Twins reportedly showed a vaccine T cell response that seemed partly convergent and partly personalized.

In the case of this clonotype: Its target is unknown.

The chain joins TRBV5-6 to TRBJ2-7; D may be TRBD2 (6 bases). The source is a young woman who received the yellow fever vaccine. This specimen was T cells from blood (PBMCs), unsorted or a sorted subset (not recorded which), taken before or after yellow fever vaccination (not recorded which). CDR3: CASTSMGLINYEQYF. The CDR3 DNA sequence: TGTGCCAGCACCTCTATGGGACTTATTAACTACGAGCAGTACTTC.